The source of this T cell receptor (beta chain) is a study of shared clonotypes between healthy human individuals. The protocol was immunoSEQ multiplex PCR, while the TCRdb copy is restricted to in-frame clones and leaves out a portion. The data contain about 560,000 clones, about 80% of them singletons. Trimming took off 6 bases at V and 7 bases at J, with 12 bases between the two ends. The CDR3 is made up of 12 amino acids. Germline CDR1 is KGHSH and CDR2 is LQKENI. The sequence was collected from a middle-aged woman in good health. Some clones in this sample may be carry-over from other donors' samples. Sample: PBMCs. This chain connects TRBV18 to TRBJ1-2; unclear D gene. CDR3 protein: CASSLGLGGYTF. As DNA, the CDR3 is TGTGCCAGCTCCCTTGGACTGGGTGGCTACACCTTC.